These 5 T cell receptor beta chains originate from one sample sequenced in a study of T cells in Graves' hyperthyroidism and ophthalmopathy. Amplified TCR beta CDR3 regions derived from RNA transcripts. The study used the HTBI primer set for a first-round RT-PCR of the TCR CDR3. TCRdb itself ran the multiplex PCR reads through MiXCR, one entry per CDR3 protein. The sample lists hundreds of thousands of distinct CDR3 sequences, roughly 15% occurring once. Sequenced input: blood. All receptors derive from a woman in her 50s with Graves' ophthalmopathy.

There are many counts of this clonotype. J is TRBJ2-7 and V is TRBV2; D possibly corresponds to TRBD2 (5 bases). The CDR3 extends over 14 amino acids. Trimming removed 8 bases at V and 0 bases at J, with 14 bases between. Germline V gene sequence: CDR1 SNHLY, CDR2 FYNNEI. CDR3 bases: TGTGCCAGCCGAGACTACTCCTTCTCCTACGAGCAGTACTTC. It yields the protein CASRDYSFSYEQYF.

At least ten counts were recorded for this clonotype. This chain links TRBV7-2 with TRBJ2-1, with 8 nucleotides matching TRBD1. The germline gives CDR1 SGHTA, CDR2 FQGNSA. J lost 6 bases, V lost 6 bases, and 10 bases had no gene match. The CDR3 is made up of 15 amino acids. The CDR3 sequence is CASRPRQGRVNEQFF. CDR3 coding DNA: TGTGCCAGCAGGCCTCGACAGGGGAGAGTCAATGAGCAGTTCTTC.

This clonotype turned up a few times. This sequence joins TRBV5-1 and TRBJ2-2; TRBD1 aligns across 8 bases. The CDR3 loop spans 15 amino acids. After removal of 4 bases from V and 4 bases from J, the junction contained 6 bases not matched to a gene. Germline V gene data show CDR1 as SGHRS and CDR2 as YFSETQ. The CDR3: CASSTSTGATGELFF. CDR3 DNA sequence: TGCGCCAGCAGCACCTCGACAGGGGCCACCGGGGAGCTGTTTTTT.

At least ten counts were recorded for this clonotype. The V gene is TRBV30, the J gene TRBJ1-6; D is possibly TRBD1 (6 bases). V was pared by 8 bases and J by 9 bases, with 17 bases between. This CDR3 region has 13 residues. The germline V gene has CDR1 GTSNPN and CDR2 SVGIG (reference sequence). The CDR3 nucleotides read TGTGCCACCGCCGTGCAGGGGAGTTCACCCCTCCACTTT. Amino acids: CATAVQGSSPLHF.

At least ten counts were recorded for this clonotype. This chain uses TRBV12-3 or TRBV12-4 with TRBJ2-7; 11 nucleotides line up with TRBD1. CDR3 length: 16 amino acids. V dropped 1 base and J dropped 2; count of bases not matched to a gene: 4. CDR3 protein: CASSLGGTGGPYEQYF. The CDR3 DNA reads TGTGCCAGCAGTTTAGGGGGGACAGGGGGACCCTACGAGCAGTACTTC.